The 5 T cell receptor beta chains presented below share a single source sample, sequenced in a study of blood T cell repertoires in COVID-19. Sequencing was performed with immunoSEQ multiplex PCR; in TCRdb, only in-frame clones are kept and a portion is missing. The data contain roughly 43,000 clones, approximately 77% of them singletons. The specimen was peripheral blood. These receptor sequences come from a woman between 70 and 85 years old with acute or convalescent COVID-19.

The gene calls are TRBV7-2 and TRBJ1-4; no reliable D call. Germline CDR1 reads SGHTA; CDR2 reads FQGNSA. Deletions cut 5 bases from V and 5 bases from J, with 9 bases between. This CDR3 spans 13 amino acids. CDR3 amino acids: CASSPSPNEKLFF. The CDR3 coding sequence is TGTGCCAGCAGCCCATCCCCAAATGAAAAACTGTTTTTT.

This chain connects TRBV14 to TRBJ2-1, with 7 bases identical to TRBD1. The length of the CDR3 is 15 residues. V gave up 2 bases and J gave up 3 bases; unmatched junction bases: 4. Germline-derived CDR1 and CDR2 are SGHDN and FVKESK. CDR3 loop: CASSQRRDSYNEQFF. The CDR3, as DNA: TGTGCCAGCAGCCAACGCCGGGACAGCTACAATGAGCAGTTCTTC.

V and J are TRBV29-1 and TRBJ2-5; 9 positions match TRBD1. The CDR3 consists of 13 residues. V shed 5 bases and J 2 bases; nucleotides not matched to a gene: 3. Germline assignment: CDR1 SQVTM and CDR2 ANQGSEA. The CDR3 nucleotides are TGCAGCGTTTCCGGGACAGGGCAAGAGACCCAGTACTTC. This gives the protein CSVSGTGQETQYF.

The rearrangement joins TRBV9 to TRBJ2-1; D is uncertain. Per germline, CDR1 SGDLS and CDR2 YYNGEE. V gave up 3 bases and J gave up 6 bases, with 13 bases separating them. The CDR3 totals 14 residues. The CDR3, as DNA: TGTGCCAGCAGCGCCCCGGTTTCTTCCAATGAGCAGTTCTTC. Protein sequence: CASSAPVSSNEQFF. The full variable domain, completed using reference TRBV9 and TRBJ2-1, is DSGVTQTPKHLITATGQRVTLRCSPRSGDLSVYWYQQSLDQGLQFLIQYYNGEERAKGNILERFSAQQFPDLHSELNLSSLELGDSALYFCASSAPVSSNEQFFGPGTRLTVL.

The rearrangement uses TRBV30 and TRBJ2-1, with 14 bases that match TRBD2. This CDR3 has 19 amino acids. With V trimmed by 2 bases and J by 5 bases, 14 bases remained unmatched. The germline V gene encodes CDR1 GTSNPN and CDR2 SVGIG (reference sequence). DNA for the CDR3: TGTGCCTGGAGTCCGGCCGGGACTAGCGGGAGTCCCCGCCACAATGAGCAGTTCTTC. This codes for CAWSPAGTSGSPRHNEQFF.